The source of this T cell receptor beta chain is a study of cytomegalovirus exposure and HLA in healthy donors. Study in general: Caucasian-associated ancestry cluster membership applied to 75% to 85% of a few hundred genotyped donors.

PCR employed 60 Vbeta and 13 Jbeta primers. Sequenced by immunoSEQ multiplex PCR; TCRdb stores in-frame clones only, minus some. The repertoire consists of hundreds of thousands of clones, with roughly 88% occurring once and the leading ten covering roughly 0.71%. A word on this clone: What it binds is unknown.

Findings and caveats of the study: A later analysis showed that HLA-associated TCR beta chains had undergone more clonal expansion than equally common others.

The sequencing sample was made of PBMCs. The sequence was collected from a boy between 2 and 15 years old in good health and CMV-seronegative.

The CDR3 bases are TGTGCCAGCAGTGTCGGGAGCGAGACGCAGTATTTT. Translation: CASSVGSETQYF. This rearrangement joins TRBV28 to TRBJ2-3; weak D call: TRBD2 (6 bases). The CDR3 extends over 12 amino acids. CDR1 is MDHEN and CDR2 is SYDVKM in the germline V gene. V was shortened by 5 bases and J by 9 bases, with 12 bases between the two germline ends. Looking up the rest from reference TRBV28 and TRBJ2-3 gives the full variable domain: DVKVTQSSRYLVKRTGEKVFLECVQDMDHENMFWYRQDPGLGLRLIYFSYDVKMKEKGDIPEGYSVSREKKERFSLILESASTNQTSMYLCASSVGSETQYFGPGTRLTVL.